The 5 T cell receptor beta chains listed next were all sequenced from one sample in a study of blood T cell repertoires in COVID-19. Generated by immunoSEQ multiplex PCR, the TCRdb table keeps only in-frame clones and is missing some. The sample holds some 210,000 clones; around 90% are singletons and the top ten take 1% to 1.5%. The sample consisted of peripheral blood. Every receptor here comes from a man under 40 with acute or convalescent COVID-19.

The chain is built from TRBV7-2 and TRBJ2-1; D is unresolved. The germline gives CDR1 SGHTA, CDR2 FQGNSA. This CDR3 comprises 14 residues. V lost 6 bases and J 4 bases, leaving 13 bases between the germline ends. CDR3 loop: CASSQPWLYNEQFF. The CDR3 DNA reads TGTGCCAGCAGTCAACCCTGGCTTTACAATGAGCAGTTCTTC.

The chain joins TRBV4-2 to TRBJ2-7; 9 nucleotides match TRBD1. This CDR3 is built from 14 residues. With V trimmed by 1 base and J by 3 bases, 1 base remained unmatched. Per the germline V gene, CDR1 is LGHNA and CDR2 is YNFKEQ. CDR3 sequence: CASSQGQGDYEQYF. The CDR3 region has the DNA TGTGCCAGCAGCCAAGGACAGGGGGACTACGAGCAGTACTTC.

V usage is TRBV5-1 and J usage is TRBJ1-2; 9 positions agree with TRBD1. The CDR3 is made up of 16 amino acids. The J segment lost 6 bases and the V segment lost 4 bases, leaving 13 bases of the junction unmatched. Germline values: CDR1 SGHRS, CDR2 YFSETQ. CDR3 sequence: CASSHVAQGAFNGYTF. In DNA form, the CDR3 reads TGCGCCAGCAGCCACGTCGCACAGGGGGCTTTTAATGGCTACACCTTC.

The chain is built from TRBV3-1 (or the pseudogene TRBV3-2) and TRBJ2-1, with D possibly being TRBD2 (6 bases). The CDR3 is made up of 14 amino acids. From germline, CDR1 is LGHDT and CDR2 YNNKEL (reference sequence). V dropped 8 bases and J dropped 6 bases, with 17 bases sitting between them. CDR3 protein: CASRDERGSNEQFF. CDR3 in DNA: TGTGCCAGCCGAGACGAACGGGGGAGCAATGAGCAGTTCTTC.

V is TRBV29-1 and J is TRBJ2-4; D gene unclear. This CDR3 has 10 residues. In germline, CDR1 is SQVTM, CDR2 ANQGSEA. V lost 5 bases and J 8 bases, leaving 7 bases between the germline ends. CDR3 sequence reads: CSVSRDIQYF. Here the CDR3 DNA reads TGCAGCGTTTCTCGGGACATTCAGTACTTC.